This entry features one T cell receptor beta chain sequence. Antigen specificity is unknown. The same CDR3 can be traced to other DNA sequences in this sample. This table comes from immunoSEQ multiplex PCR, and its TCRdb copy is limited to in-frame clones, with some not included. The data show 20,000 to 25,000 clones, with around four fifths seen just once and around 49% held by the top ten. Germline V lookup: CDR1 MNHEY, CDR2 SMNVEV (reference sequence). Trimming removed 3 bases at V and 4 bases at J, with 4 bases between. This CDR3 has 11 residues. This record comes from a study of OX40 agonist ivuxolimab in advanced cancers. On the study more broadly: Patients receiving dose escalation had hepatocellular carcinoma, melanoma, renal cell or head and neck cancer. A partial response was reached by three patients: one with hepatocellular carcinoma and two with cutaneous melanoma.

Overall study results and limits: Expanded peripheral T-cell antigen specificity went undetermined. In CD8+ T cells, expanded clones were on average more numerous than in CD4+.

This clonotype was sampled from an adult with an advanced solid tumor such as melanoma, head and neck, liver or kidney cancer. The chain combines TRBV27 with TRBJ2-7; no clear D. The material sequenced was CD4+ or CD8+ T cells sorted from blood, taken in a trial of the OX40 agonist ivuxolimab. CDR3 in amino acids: CASSFGYEQYF. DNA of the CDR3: TGTGCCAGCAGTTTCGGTTACGAGCAGTACTTC.